The 5 T cell receptor beta chains reported below all come from one sample, sequenced in a study of T-cell reconstitution after alpha-beta-depleted transplantation in children. As it was prepared, the TCRbeta library received unique molecular identifiers. From the PCR reads, TCRdb called clonotypes with MiXCR, one entry per CDR3 protein. The data contain hundreds of thousands of distinct CDR3 sequences, 8.2% of them singletons. The sequencing used PBMCs, mostly from graft donor cells, collected 180 days after TCRalphabeta/CD19-depleted stem cell transplant. These receptor sequences come from a male patient younger than 18 who had a stem cell transplant for acute lymphoblastic leukemia, so the T cells may come from the graft donor.

This clonotype was counted only a few times. The chain has TRBV6-1 and TRBJ2-3, with D unclear. There are 16 residues in the CDR3. Per germline, CDR1 MNHNS and CDR2 SASEGT. V gave up 1 base and J gave up 6 bases, with 17 bases separating them. This CDR3 reads CASSEVNSWSGDTQYF. The DNA of the CDR3 is TGTGCCAGCAGTGAAGTGAATAGCTGGTCCGGGGATACGCAGTATTTT.

This clonotype has ten or more counts. The chain joins TRBV11-2 to TRBJ1-3; tentatively, D is TRBD1 (6 bases). Deletions cut 7 bases from V and 2 bases from J, with 15 bases between. The CDR3 sequence is 15 residues long. CDR1 is SGHAT, CDR2 FQNNGV, per germline. In DNA, the CDR3 is TGTGCCAGCACCCACGGTGGGGGCGCTGGAAACACCATATATTTT. It is translated as CASTHGGGAGNTIYF.

This clonotype has only a few counts. This chain joins TRBV19 and TRBJ2-7; TRBD1 aligns across 9 bases. Germline V gene lookup returns CDR1 LNHDA and CDR2 SQIVND (reference sequence). The J segment lost 3 bases and the V segment lost 4 bases, leaving 4 bases of the junction unmatched. The CDR3 consists of 14 residues. DNA of the CDR3: TGTGCCAGTAGTACCGGGACAGGGTTCTACGAGCAGTACTTC. Translation: CASSTGTGFYEQYF. The full variable domain, completed using reference TRBV19 and TRBJ2-7, is DGGITQSPKYLFRKEGQNVTLSCEQNLNHDAMYWYRQDPGQGLRLIYYSQIVNDFQKGDIAEGYSVSREKKESFPLTVTSAQKNPTAFYLCASSTGTGFYEQYFGPGTRLTVT.

This clonotype was seen at least ten times. The V and J genes are TRBV5-1 and TRBJ1-4, with D tentatively TRBD1 (5 bases). Trimming stripped 0 bases from V and 8 bases from J, with 17 bases between. The CDR3 covers 16 residues. Germline V CDR1 and CDR2: SGHRS, YFSETQ. The CDR3 reads CASSLEIQRDWEKLFF. CDR3 DNA: TGCGCCAGCAGCTTGGAAATTCAGAGGGACTGGGAAAAACTGTTTTTT.

This clonotype came up many times. This chain joins TRBV20-1 and TRBJ1-1; D unclear. The length of the CDR3 is 11 residues. Trimming cost V 3 bases and J 8 bases, with 10 bases left between them. Germline V gives CDR1 DFQATT, CDR2 SNEGSKA (reference sequence). CDR3 in amino acids: CSASRVGEAFF. As DNA, the CDR3 is TGCAGTGCTAGCCGAGTGGGGGAAGCTTTCTTT.